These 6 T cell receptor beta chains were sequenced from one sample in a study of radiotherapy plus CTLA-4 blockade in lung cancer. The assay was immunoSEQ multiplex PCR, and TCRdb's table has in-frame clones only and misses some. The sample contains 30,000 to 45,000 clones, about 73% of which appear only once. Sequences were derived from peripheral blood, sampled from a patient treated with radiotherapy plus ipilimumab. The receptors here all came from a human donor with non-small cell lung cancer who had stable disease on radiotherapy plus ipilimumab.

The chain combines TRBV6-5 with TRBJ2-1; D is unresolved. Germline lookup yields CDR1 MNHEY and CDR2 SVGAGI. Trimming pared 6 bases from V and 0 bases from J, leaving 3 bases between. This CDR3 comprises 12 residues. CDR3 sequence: CASRGSYNEQFF. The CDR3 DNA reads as TGTGCCAGCAGGGGCTCCTACAATGAGCAGTTCTTC.

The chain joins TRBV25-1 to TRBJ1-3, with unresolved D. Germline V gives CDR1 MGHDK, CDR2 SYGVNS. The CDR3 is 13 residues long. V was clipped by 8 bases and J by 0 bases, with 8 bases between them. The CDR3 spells CASCGSSGNTIYF. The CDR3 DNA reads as TGTGCCAGCTGCGGGTCCTCTGGAAACACCATATATTTT.

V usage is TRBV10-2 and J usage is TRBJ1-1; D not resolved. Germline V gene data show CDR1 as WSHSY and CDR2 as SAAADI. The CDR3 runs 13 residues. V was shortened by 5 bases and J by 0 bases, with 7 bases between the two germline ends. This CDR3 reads CASSQKVNTEAFF. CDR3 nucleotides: TGCGCCAGCAGTCAAAAGGTGAACACTGAAGCTTTCTTT.

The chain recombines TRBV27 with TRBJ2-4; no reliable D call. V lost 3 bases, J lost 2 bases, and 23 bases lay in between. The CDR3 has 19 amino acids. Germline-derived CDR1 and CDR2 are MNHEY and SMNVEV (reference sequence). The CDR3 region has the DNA TGTGCCAGCAGTTTTGGCGGAGCTGGGTTAGCTGGATCCAAAAACATTCAGTACTTC. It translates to CASSFGGAGLAGSKNIQYF.

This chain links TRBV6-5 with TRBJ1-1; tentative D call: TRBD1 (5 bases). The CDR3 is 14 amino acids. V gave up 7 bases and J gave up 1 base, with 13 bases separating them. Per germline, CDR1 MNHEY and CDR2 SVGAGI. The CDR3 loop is CASTLVGGNTEAFF. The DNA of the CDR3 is TGTGCCAGCACCCTCGTTGGGGGGAACACTGAAGCTTTCTTT.

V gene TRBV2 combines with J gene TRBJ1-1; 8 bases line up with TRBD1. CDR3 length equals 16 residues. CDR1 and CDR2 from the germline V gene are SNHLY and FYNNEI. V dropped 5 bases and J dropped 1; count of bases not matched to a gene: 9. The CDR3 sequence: CASSTYWDRTNTEAFF. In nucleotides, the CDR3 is TGTGCCAGCAGTACATACTGGGACAGGACGAACACTGAAGCTTTCTTT. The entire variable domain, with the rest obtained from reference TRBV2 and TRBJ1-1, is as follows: EPEVTQTPSHQVTQMGQEVILRCVPISNHLYFYWYRQILGQKVEFLVSFYNNEISEKSEIFDDQFSVERPDGSNFTLKIRSTKLEDSAMYFCASSTYWDRTNTEAFFGQGTRLTVV.